These 23 T cell receptor beta chains share one sample of origin, sequenced in a study of T cell repertoires in cytomegalovirus infection. MiXCR was run by TCRdb on the reads, yielding one entry per CDR3 protein. This sample carries approximately 730,000 distinct CDR3 sequences, roughly a third of them seen once, and the ten largest clones take 15% to 20%. Their antigen targets remain unknown. The sequences come from cultured PBMCs, collected from culture after CMV antigen stimulation. These TCRs come from a human donor in good health (CMV status not recorded). Some clones in this sample may be carry-over from other donors' samples.

The chain is built from TRBV7-2 and TRBJ2-3; maybe TRBD1 (5 bases). CDR1 and CDR2 from the germline V gene are SGHTA and FQGNSA. The CDR3 has 14 amino acids. The V gene lost 6 bases and the J gene lost 2 bases, with 12 bases spanning the gap. CDR3 in amino acids: CASRPQGFTDTQYF. CDR3 nucleotide sequence: TGTGCCAGCAGGCCTCAGGGTTTCACAGATACGCAGTATTTT. The whole variable domain, remainder taken from reference TRBV7-2 and TRBJ2-3, is GAGVSQSPSNKVTEKGKDVELRCDPISGHTALYWYRQSLGQGLEFLIYFQGNSAPDKSGLPSDRFSAERTGGSVSTLTIQRTQQEDSAVYLCASRPQGFTDTQYFGPGTRLTVL.

This chain uses TRBV2 with TRBJ1-1; D is uncertain. The germline V and J ends were trimmed by 7 bases and 1 base, with 13 bases remaining between them. Germline assignment: CDR1 SNHLY and CDR2 FYNNEI. CDR3 length equals 14 residues. CDR3 DNA sequence: TGTGCCAGCACCGAGGGCAGTCAGAACACTGAAGCTTTCTTT. This gives the protein CASTEGSQNTEAFF.

This clonotype was seen a handful of times. The chain recombines TRBV7-2 with TRBJ1-2; unclear D gene. The CDR3 spans 15 residues. In germline, CDR1 is SGHTA, CDR2 FQGNSA. The V gene lost 5 bases and the J gene lost 7 bases, with 20 bases spanning the gap. The CDR3 region has the DNA TGTGCCAGCAGCCTTGACTGGACGGCGGCTGCTGGCTACACCTTC. Translation: CASSLDWTAAAGYTF.

A few counts support this clonotype. V usage is TRBV5-4 and J usage is TRBJ2-3; no clear D. Trimming pared 4 bases from V and 2 bases from J, leaving 14 bases between. CDR1 is SGHNT and CDR2 is YYREEE in the germline V gene (reference sequence). The CDR3 has 15 amino acids. The CDR3 DNA reads TGTGCCAGCAGCCATAAGGGCAAAACCACAGATACGCAGTATTTT. Protein: CASSHKGKTTDTQYF.

The CDR3 sequence is CASSSSRLYEQYF. The CDR3 coding sequence is TGTGCCAGCAGCTCCAGTAGACTCTACGAGCAGTACTTC. The V and J genes are TRBV7-2 and TRBJ2-7, with D unresolved. The CDR3 spans 13 residues. Trimming removed 4 bases from V and 3 bases from J, with 10 bases in between. The germline CDR1 and CDR2 sequences are SGHTA and FQGNSA.

This chain connects TRBV7-8 to TRBJ2-1, with TRBD2 identical over 11 bases. The germline V gene encodes CDR1 SGHVS and CDR2 FQNEAQ. This CDR3 contains 16 residues. Trimming removed 5 bases from V and 5 bases from J; junction bases left unmatched: 8. For the CDR3, the DNA is TGTGCCAGCAGCCCCCTAGCGACTAGCGGGAACAATGAGCAGTTCTTC. It is translated as CASSPLATSGNNEQFF.

V usage is TRBV10-3 and J usage is TRBJ1-4; D uncertain. The CDR3 spans 13 residues. Germline CDR1 is ENHRY and CDR2 is SYGVKD. Trimming removed 10 bases at V and 6 bases at J, with 15 bases between. The CDR3 sequence is CATGSNTHEKLFF. The CDR3 DNA reads TGTGCCACGGGGTCAAACACTCATGAAAAACTGTTTTTT.

This clonotype was seen once. The chain links TRBV5-4 to TRBJ1-1, with 9 bases identical to TRBD1. CDR1 and CDR2 (germline): SGHNT, YYREEE (reference sequence). Trimming cost V 4 bases and J 0 bases; bases outside gene matches: 7. This CDR3 region has 16 residues. The CDR3 is CASSPPDRGMNTEAFF. DNA of the CDR3: TGTGCCAGCAGCCCTCCGGACAGGGGTATGAACACTGAAGCTTTCTTT.

V gene TRBV6-1 combines with J gene TRBJ2-7; D remains ambiguous. Germline values: CDR1 MNHNS, CDR2 SASEGT. The CDR3 is 12 residues long. The V end lost 3 bases, the J end lost 3 bases, and 6 bases lay between the germline ends. The chain's CDR3 is CASSDGNYEQYF. The CDR3 DNA reads TGTGCCAGCAGTGACGGCAACTACGAGCAGTACTTC.

The rearrangement links TRBV12-3 or TRBV12-4 to TRBJ2-7, with D possibly matching TRBD2 (6 bases). This CDR3 contains 13 residues. Trimming removed 6 bases from V and 6 bases from J, with 15 bases in between. The CDR3 is CASRGDWRSEQYF. The CDR3 region has the DNA TGTGCCAGCAGGGGGGACTGGCGGAGCGAGCAGTACTTC.

The sample holds a few counts of this clonotype. The chain recombines TRBV28 with TRBJ2-3; the D is unclear. V was shortened by 7 bases and J by 2 bases, with 10 bases between the two germline ends. The germline V gene encodes CDR1 MDHEN and CDR2 SYDVKM. The CDR3 contains 13 residues. The CDR3 sequence: CASNGVPTDTQYF. The CDR3 coding sequence is TGTGCCAGCAATGGAGTACCCACAGATACGCAGTATTTT. Looking up the rest from reference TRBV28 and TRBJ2-3 gives the full variable domain: DVKVTQSSRYLVKRTGEKVFLECVQDMDHENMFWYRQDPGLGLRLIYFSYDVKMKEKGDIPEGYSVSREKKERFSLILESASTNQTSMYLCASNGVPTDTQYFGPGTRLTVL.

The table lists this clonotype with a few counts. The genes are TRBV4-3 and TRBJ2-2; 7 bases line up with TRBD2. Trimming removed 0 bases from V and 4 bases from J; junction bases left unmatched: 8. The germline gives CDR1 LGHNA, CDR2 YSLEER. This CDR3 is 17 amino acids long. CDR3 protein: CASSQDPASGATGELFF. The DNA of the CDR3 is TGCGCCAGCAGCCAAGATCCGGCTAGCGGAGCCACCGGGGAGCTGTTTTTT.

This chain uses TRBV7-2 with TRBJ2-7; tentative D call: TRBD2 (6 bases). The CDR3 is 14 amino acids. Germline V gene sequence: CDR1 SGHTA, CDR2 FQGNSA. V gave up 5 bases and J gave up 6 bases, with 17 bases separating them. The CDR3 DNA follows: TGTGCCAGCAGCAGCGGAGGGGTTTTAGGCGAGCAGTACTTC. Translating gives CASSSGGVLGEQYF.

This chain joins TRBV20-1 and TRBJ2-7; no definite D call. Trimming removed 1 base from V and 3 bases from J, with 7 bases in between. Germline values: CDR1 DFQATT, CDR2 SNEGSKA (reference sequence). This CDR3 spans 12 amino acids. The CDR3 sequence is CSARAERYEQYF. The CDR3 region has the DNA TGCAGTGCTAGAGCGGAGCGCTACGAGCAGTACTTC.

The chain combines TRBV7-6 with TRBJ2-7, with 13 bases fitting TRBD2. CDR3 length: 17 amino acids. Per germline, CDR1 SGHVS and CDR2 FNYEAQ. V lost 5 bases to trimming and J lost 2 bases; unmatched junction nucleotides: 9. CDR3 in amino acids: CASSPGLAGAKPYEQYF. DNA for the CDR3: TGTGCCAGCAGCCCCGGACTAGCGGGGGCCAAACCCTACGAGCAGTACTTC.

The chain carries TRBV6-6 and TRBJ1-2, with D uncertain. Per germline, CDR1 MNHNY and CDR2 SVGAGI (reference sequence). The CDR3 loop spans 15 amino acids. V was trimmed by 7 bases and J by 0 bases, leaving 15 bases between them. The CDR3 region has the DNA TGTGCCAGCACCCCCATAGGAGCAACTAACTATGGCTACACCTTC. It yields the protein CASTPIGATNYGYTF.

The table lists this clonotype with many counts. This rearrangement joins TRBV6-1 to TRBJ2-3; 7 bases agree with TRBD1. Per the germline V gene, CDR1 is MNHNS and CDR2 is SASEGT. Germline trimming cut 10 bases from V and 4 bases from J; bases unmatched to any gene: 11. There are 14 residues in the CDR3. The CDR3 DNA reads as TGTGCCACCAGGCCCGTTACAGGGGCAGATACGCAGTATTTT. It yields the protein CATRPVTGADTQYF.

This clonotype came up a few times. The J gene is TRBJ2-3, the V gene TRBV7-2, with D unclear. The CDR3 contains 12 residues. V was pared by 5 bases and J by 6 bases, with 9 bases between. Germline assignment: CDR1 SGHTA and CDR2 FQGNSA. CDR3 nucleotide sequence: TGTGCCAGCAGCACATACGGGGATACGCAGTATTTT. Residues: CASSTYGDTQYF.

This clonotype was observed a handful of times. The chain recombines TRBV12-3 or TRBV12-4 with TRBJ2-7; maybe TRBD2 (5 bases). V lost 3 bases and J lost 6, with 27 bases in between. The CDR3 totals 18 residues. CDR3 residues: CASSLMSSSALAGSEQYF. CDR3 coding DNA: TGTGCCAGCAGTTTGATGTCTAGCTCCGCCTTAGCCGGGTCCGAGCAGTACTTC.

The chain employs TRBV5-4 and TRBJ1-2; possible D gene TRBD1, 5 bases. The germline CDR1 and CDR2 sequences are SGHNT and YYREEE (reference sequence). V was pared by 4 bases and J by 4 bases, with 17 bases between. The CDR3 is made up of 15 amino acids. The CDR3 nucleotides are TGTGCCAGCAGCAATTACATCGGGACTACCTATGGCTACACCTTC. Its translation: CASSNYIGTTYGYTF.

The chain is built from TRBV20-1 and TRBJ2-1; 11 bases line up with TRBD1. The CDR3 length is 17 residues. The germline gives CDR1 DFQATT, CDR2 SNEGSKA (reference sequence). Trimming at V came to 0 bases and at J to 8 bases, leaving 12 bases not matched to a gene. The CDR3 DNA sequence: TGCAGTGCTAGAGACCACAATGCCGGGACAGGGGGGGATGAGCAGTTCTTC. Translation gives CSARDHNAGTGGDEQFF.

The chain uses TRBV4-3 and TRBJ2-5; D is undetermined. V was pared by 0 bases and J by 4 bases, with 12 bases between. This CDR3 has 15 amino acids. Germline values: CDR1 LGHNA, CDR2 YSLEER. The CDR3 DNA sequence: TGCGCCAGCAGCCAAGATCCGGATAAGCGAGAGACCCAGTACTTC. Residues: CASSQDPDKRETQYF.

The V gene is TRBV3-1, the J gene TRBJ1-1; D perhaps matches TRBD1 (6 bases). The ends were cut back, 10 bases at V and 1 base at J, with 16 bases in the middle. This CDR3 spans 14 amino acids. Germline V gives CDR1 LGHDT, CDR2 YNNKEL (reference sequence). The CDR3 DNA is TGTGCCACCCGAAGAGAAGGGGGGAACACTGAAGCTTTCTTT. Amino acids: CATRREGGNTEAFF.